Reported below is one T cell receptor beta chain. The target of this receptor is not known. Base qualities are not at hand, and no much larger clone is one base apart. The data stem from a study of blood T cell repertoires in COVID-19 (TCRdb year 2020). Study-level background: The collaborator samples originated in the United States, Italy and Spain and spanned the acute and convalescent phases of COVID-19. Where available, HLA class I and class II types were obtained from metadata supplied by the sample provider rather than from assay-based typing. The samples were drawn from the first 160 participants of the ongoing ImmuneRACE study and from 950 to 1,500 subjects provided by 6 global collaborators. The prospective study material was composed of cDNA or gDNA derived from T cells, B-cell-depleted T cells, or PBMCs. Subjects who had been exposed to COVID-19, were actively infected with it, or had recovered from it provided the deeply sampled blood TCRbeta repertoires that made up the dataset. Nearly every sample came with metadata listing a de-identified subject ID, COVID-19 status, age in years and sex. The repertoires were released in a freely available public database intended as a resource for research on the immune response to SARS-CoV-2.

Participants in the prospective study were aged 18 to 89 years, lived in some 24 United States geographic areas, and enrolled through a virtual design. Cohort assignment in the prospective study relied on participant-reported clinical history from a screening survey and a study questionnaire. In the prospective study, whole blood, serum and a nasopharyngeal or oropharyngeal swab were collected from each participant by mobile phlebotomists. Additional blood draws and questionnaires over an approximately two-month period could optionally be provided by prospective study participants. Prospective study blood samples were shipped either frozen or at room temperature before DNA extraction. General study outcomes and caveats: Clinical and demographic metadata were provided uncurated, with the amount varying by source and participant.

TCRbeta CDR3 regions were amplified from genomic DNA using the immunoSEQ Assay, a bias-controlled multiplex PCR. As for how the authors treated the data: Within the assay, amplification of reference gene primers was used to estimate how many nucleated cells each sample contained. To quantify the absolute abundance of each unique TCRbeta CDR3 rearrangement, sequence reads were collapsed and filtered. Productive Simpson clonality was computed per sample as the square root of Simpson's diversity index over productive rearrangements. TCRdb stores this immuneACCESS table with in-frame sequences only. Part of the clones is absent; in the studies checked, under half of the shortfall reflects unresolved V genes, and no reason is known for the rest. For V, J and clone size, that table is used; D and trimming come from the DNA. The sample table contains around 300,000 clones; only one count was recorded for roughly 89% of them. 1.5% to 2% of the sample is taken by the ten largest.

V trim: 4 bases; J trim: 3 bases; unmatched bases: 6. From the cysteine up to the phenylalanine, the CDR3 has a length of 16 residues. CDR3 DNA is the only sequence kept; it has 48 bases, read in frame from the first base. CDR1 is given as LGHNA and CDR2 as YSLEER, both from the germline V gene. The receptor chain draws on TRBV4-3 and TRBJ2-2; 9 central bases correspond to TRBD1. What was sequenced was PBMCs or T cells enriched from blood (not recorded which). The receptor comes from a woman aged 18-29 years with acute COVID-19. The bases read TGCGCCAGCAGCCTGTGGGGGGACAGGGACACCGGGGAGCTGTTTTTT. This is translated as CASSLWGDRDTGELFF.